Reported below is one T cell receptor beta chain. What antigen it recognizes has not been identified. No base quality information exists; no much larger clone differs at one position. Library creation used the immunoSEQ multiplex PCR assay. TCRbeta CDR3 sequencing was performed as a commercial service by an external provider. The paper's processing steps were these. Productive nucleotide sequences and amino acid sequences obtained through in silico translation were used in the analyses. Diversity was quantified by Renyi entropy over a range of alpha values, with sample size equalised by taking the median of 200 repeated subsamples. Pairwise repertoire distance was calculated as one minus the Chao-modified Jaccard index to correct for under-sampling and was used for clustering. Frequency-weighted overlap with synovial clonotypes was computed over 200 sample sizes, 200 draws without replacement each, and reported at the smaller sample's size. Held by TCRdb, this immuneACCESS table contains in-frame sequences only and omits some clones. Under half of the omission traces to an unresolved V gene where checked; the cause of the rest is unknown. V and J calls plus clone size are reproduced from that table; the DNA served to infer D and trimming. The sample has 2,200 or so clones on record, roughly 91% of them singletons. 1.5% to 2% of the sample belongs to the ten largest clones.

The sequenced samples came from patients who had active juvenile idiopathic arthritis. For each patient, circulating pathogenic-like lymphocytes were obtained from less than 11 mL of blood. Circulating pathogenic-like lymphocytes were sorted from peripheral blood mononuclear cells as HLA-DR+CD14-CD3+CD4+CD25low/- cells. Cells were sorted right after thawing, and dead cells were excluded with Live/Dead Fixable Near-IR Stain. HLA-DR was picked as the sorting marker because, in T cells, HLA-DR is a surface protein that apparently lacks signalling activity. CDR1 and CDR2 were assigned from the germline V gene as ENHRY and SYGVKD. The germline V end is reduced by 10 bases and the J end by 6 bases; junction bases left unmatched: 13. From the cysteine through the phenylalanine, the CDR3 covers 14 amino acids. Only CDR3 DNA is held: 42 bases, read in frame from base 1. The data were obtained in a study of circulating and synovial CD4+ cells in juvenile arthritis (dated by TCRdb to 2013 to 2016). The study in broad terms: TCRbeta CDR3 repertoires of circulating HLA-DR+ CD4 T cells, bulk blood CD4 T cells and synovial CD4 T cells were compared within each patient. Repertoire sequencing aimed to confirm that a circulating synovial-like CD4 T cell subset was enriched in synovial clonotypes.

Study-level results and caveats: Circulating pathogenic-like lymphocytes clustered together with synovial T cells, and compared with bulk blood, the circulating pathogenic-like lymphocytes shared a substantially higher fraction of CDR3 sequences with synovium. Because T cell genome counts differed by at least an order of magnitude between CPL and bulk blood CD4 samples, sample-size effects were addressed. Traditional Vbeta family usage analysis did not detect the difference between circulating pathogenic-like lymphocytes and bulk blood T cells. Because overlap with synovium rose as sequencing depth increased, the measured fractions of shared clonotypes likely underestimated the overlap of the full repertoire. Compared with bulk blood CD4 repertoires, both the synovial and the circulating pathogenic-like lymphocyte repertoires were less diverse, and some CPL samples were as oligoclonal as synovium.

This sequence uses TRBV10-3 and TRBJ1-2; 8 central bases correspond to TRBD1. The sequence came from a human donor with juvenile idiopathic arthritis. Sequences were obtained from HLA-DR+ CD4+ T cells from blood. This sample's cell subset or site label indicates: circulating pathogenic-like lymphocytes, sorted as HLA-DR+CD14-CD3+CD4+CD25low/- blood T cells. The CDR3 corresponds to CATTRDRLYHGYTF. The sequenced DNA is TGTGCCACTACTCGGGACAGGCTATATCATGGCTACACCTTC.